A single sample gave rise to the 24 T cell receptor beta chains below, sequenced in a study of beta chain features in type 1 diabetes. Study results and caveats: Moderate yet significant TCRB CDR3 shortening was seen in Type 1 diabetes patients in all four CD4+ subsets.

All of the isolated RNA was reverse transcribed, so expressed TCRB transcripts were sequenced. Here immunoSEQ multiplex PCR was the method, and the copy in TCRdb shows in-frame clones only, minus some. The data hold about 150,000 clones, with 10% observed a single time. Their recognized antigens are unknown. Sequences were obtained from central memory CD4+ T cells from blood. Every receptor here comes from a man aged 25 to 40 with type 1 diabetes.

This clone was found a few times. V is TRBV14 and J is TRBJ2-1; 12 bases are a match to TRBD2. From germline, CDR1 is SGHDN and CDR2 FVKESK. The CDR3 sequence is 16 residues long. Trimming at V came to 6 bases and at J to 7 bases, leaving 10 bases not matched to a gene. Written as DNA, the CDR3 is TGTGCCAGCAGTGATCCTAGCGGGAGGGGCAGAAATGAGCAGTTCTTC. Its translation: CASSDPSGRGRNEQFF.

This clone was recorded a few times. The chain uses TRBV11-2 and TRBJ2-3, with TRBD1 identical over 7 bases. CDR1 and CDR2 (germline): SGHAT, FQNNGV. Trimming at V came to 4 bases and at J to 6 bases, leaving 7 bases not matched to a gene. The CDR3 runs 14 residues. CDR3 sequence reads: CASSSDRVADTQYF. The CDR3 region has the DNA TGTGCCAGCAGCTCAGACAGGGTAGCCGATACGCAGTATTTT.

This clone has more than one count but fewer than ten. The chain has TRBV28 and TRBJ2-7; 11 bases align to TRBD2. This CDR3 is built from 15 residues. Germline CDR1 MDHEN, CDR2 SYDVKM. Losses at the gene ends were 5 bases for V and 7 bases for J; bases not matched to a gene: 10. The CDR3 nucleotides read TGTGCCAGCAGTGAGACTAGCGGGGCGCTGAGGGAGCAGTACTTC. It codes for CASSETSGALREQYF.

The sample holds a few counts of this clone. The V gene is TRBV5-1, the J gene TRBJ2-3; 9 bases are shared with TRBD1. Trimming cost V 4 bases and J 3 bases; bases outside gene matches: 6. Germline V gene data show CDR1 as SGHRS and CDR2 as YFSETQ. The length of the CDR3 is 15 residues. The CDR3 region is CASSKDRGRTDTQYF. CDR3 nucleotides: TGCGCCAGCAGCAAAGACAGGGGGAGGACAGATACGCAGTATTTT.

The chain joins TRBV7-9 to TRBJ2-1, with D unresolved. Germline V gives CDR1 SEHNR, CDR2 FQNEAQ (reference sequence). This CDR3 spans 11 amino acids. V lost 7 bases and J 9 bases, leaving 10 bases between the germline ends. The CDR3 reads CASNPRLEQFF. CDR3 sequence (DNA): TGTGCCAGCAACCCTCGACTTGAGCAGTTCTTC.

This rearrangement joins TRBV11-2 to TRBJ1-5; possibly TRBD1 for D (6 bases). This CDR3 has 17 residues. With 4 bases removed from V and 0 bases from J, the gap between germline ends came to 16 bases. Germline-derived CDR1 and CDR2 are SGHAT and FQNNGV. The CDR3 coding sequence is TGTGCCAGCAGCTCCATGGACAGACATCTTAGCAATCAGCCCCAGCATTTT. Amino acids: CASSSMDRHLSNQPQHF. The full variable domain, in which reference TRBV11-2 and TRBJ1-5 provide the parts outside the CDR3, is EAGVAQSPRYKIIEKRQSVAFWCNPISGHATLYWYQQILGQGPKLLIQFQNNGVVDDSQLPKDRFSAERLKGVDSTLKIQPAKLEDSAVYLCASSSMDRHLSNQPQHFGDGTRLSIL.

V and J are TRBV6-5 and TRBJ2-7, with 9 positions matching TRBD2. Germline lookup yields CDR1 MNHEY and CDR2 SVGAGI. This CDR3 is 14 amino acids long. V was clipped by 6 bases and J by 2 bases; unmatched bases: 5. Here the CDR3 reads CASRRTSDPYEQYF. Written as DNA, the CDR3 is TGTGCCAGCAGACGGACTAGCGACCCCTACGAGCAGTACTTC.

The rearrangement joins TRBV5-6 to TRBJ2-3; possible D gene TRBD2, 6 bases. V shed 1 base and J shed 3 bases, with 12 bases lying between them. CDR1 is SGHDT, CDR2 YYEEEE, per germline. The CDR3 length is 15 residues. In DNA form, the CDR3 reads TGTGCCAGCAGCTTGAGGCCTCGGGGGACAGATACGCAGTATTTT. This codes for CASSLRPRGTDTQYF.

There are a few counts of this clone. This chain uses TRBV7-9 with TRBJ1-1; no clear D gene. CDR1 and CDR2 (germline): SEHNR, FQNEAQ (reference sequence). V was cut by 1 base and J by 3 bases, with 6 bases left in between. The CDR3 sequence is 13 residues long. The CDR3 loop is CASSLVTDTEAFF. For the CDR3, the DNA is TGTGCCAGCAGCTTAGTTACGGACACTGAAGCTTTCTTT. Looking up the rest from reference TRBV7-9 and TRBJ1-1 gives the full variable domain: DTGVSQNPRHKITKRGQNVTFRCDPISEHNRLYWYRQTLGQGPEFLTYFQNEAQLEKSRLLSDRFSAERPKGSFSTLEIQRTEQGDSAMYLCASSLVTDTEAFFGQGTRLTVV.

In this sample, this clone turned up many times. J is TRBJ2-1 and V is TRBV28; D might be TRBD2 (6 bases). V lost 6 bases to trimming and J lost 0 bases, with 6 bases between them. The length of the CDR3 is 13 residues. Germline loops: CDR1 MDHEN, CDR2 SYDVKM. The CDR3 sequence: CASSGSSYNEQFF. The CDR3 DNA sequence: TGTGCCAGCAGCGGGAGCTCCTACAATGAGCAGTTCTTC.

The chain employs TRBV7-8 and TRBJ2-1, with TRBD2 matching 8 bases. Germline values: CDR1 SGHVS, CDR2 FQNEAQ. The CDR3 spans 19 residues. The V and J ends lost 5 bases and 1 base, in that order; junction bases with no gene match: 16. The CDR3 sequence: CASSRRRPGLASSYNEQFF. CDR3 sequence (DNA): TGTGCCAGCAGCCGACGACGCCCCGGACTAGCCAGTTCCTACAATGAGCAGTTCTTC.

This clone occurred a few times. The J gene is TRBJ1-1, the V gene TRBV18; possibly TRBD1 for D (6 bases). V lost 3 bases, J lost 2 bases, and 16 bases lay in between. Germline V gene lookup returns CDR1 KGHSH and CDR2 LQKENI. The CDR3 length is 16 residues. The CDR3 DNA reads TGTGCCAGCTCACCCCAGGCACAGGGAGCAAACACTGAAGCTTTCTTT. It is translated as CASSPQAQGANTEAFF.

This clone has only a few counts. The V gene is TRBV4-3, the J gene TRBJ1-4; D is perhaps TRBD1 (6 bases). The CDR3 totals 15 residues. V lost 0 bases, J lost 6 bases, and 11 bases lay in between. Germline V gene data show CDR1 as LGHNA and CDR2 as YSLEER. CDR3 coding DNA: TGCGCCAGCAGCCAAGAGGGGGCACGGGATGAAAAACTGTTTTTT. This codes for CASSQEGARDEKLFF.

The rearrangement joins TRBV6-6 to TRBJ1-2; a weak D match, TRBD1 (6 bases). V was pared by 3 bases and J by 6 bases, with 11 bases between. The CDR3 loop spans 13 amino acids. The germline V gene has CDR1 MNHNY and CDR2 SVGAGI (reference sequence). In DNA, the CDR3 is TGTGCCAGCAGTTATGGACAGTTCGATGGCTACACCTTC. Protein product: CASSYGQFDGYTF.

This clone was recorded a few times. The gene calls are TRBV2 and TRBJ2-2; no reliable D call. The germline V and J ends were trimmed by 6 bases and 7 bases, with 12 bases remaining between them. CDR1 is SNHLY, CDR2 FYNNEI, per germline. The CDR3 totals 13 residues. CDR3 amino acids: CASSVLQYGELFF. The DNA for the CDR3 is TGTGCCAGCAGCGTGCTTCAGTACGGGGAGCTGTTTTTT.

V usage is TRBV15 and J usage is TRBJ1-1; the D gene is possibly TRBD1 (5 bases). CDR3 length equals 13 residues. Germline values: CDR1 LNHNV, CDR2 YYDKDF (reference sequence). Trimming stripped 2 bases from V and 8 bases from J, with 12 bases between. CDR3 sequence: CATSRRTGGEAFF. DNA for the CDR3: TGTGCCACCAGCAGACGTACAGGAGGGGAAGCTTTCTTT.

This clone was recorded a few times. V gene TRBV25-1 combines with J gene TRBJ2-1, with 8 bases identical to TRBD1. The CDR3 loop spans 13 amino acids. Germline V gives CDR1 MGHDK, CDR2 SYGVNS. V shed 6 bases, J shed 8 bases, and the junction held 6 bases outside the gene matches. The CDR3 loop is CASSRTGSDEQFF. The DNA for the CDR3 is TGTGCCAGCAGCAGGACAGGGTCGGATGAGCAGTTCTTC.

There are a few counts of this clone. The chain is built from TRBV7-6 and TRBJ2-5, with 9 bases fitting TRBD1. The V segment lost 5 bases and the J segment 5 bases; nucleotides outside the gene matches: 6. The CDR3 extends over 14 amino acids. In germline, CDR1 is SGHVS, CDR2 FNYEAQ. CDR3 DNA sequence: TGTGCCAGCAGCGCGGGACAGGGTAGGGAGACCCAGTACTTC. It yields the protein CASSAGQGRETQYF.

A few counts support this clone. The chain has TRBV30 and TRBJ2-5; TRBD1 aligns across 9 bases. The CDR3 has 13 amino acids. CDR1 GTSNPN and CDR2 SVGIG come from the germline V gene (reference sequence). V shed 3 bases and J 5 bases; nucleotides not matched to a gene: 4. The CDR3 sequence: CAWRGTGKETQYF. The CDR3 coding sequence is TGTGCCTGGAGAGGGACAGGGAAGGAGACCCAGTACTTC.

For the CDR3, the DNA is TGCAGCGTTTCGGGACAGGGTTCCTACGAGCAGTACTTC. Protein sequence: CSVSGQGSYEQYF. This chain connects TRBV29-1 to TRBJ2-7, with 9 positions matching TRBD1. The J segment lost 1 base and the V segment lost 5 bases, leaving 3 bases of the junction unmatched. This CDR3 has 13 amino acids. Germline values: CDR1 SQVTM, CDR2 ANQGSEA.

The chain couples TRBV19 to TRBJ2-7; tentative D call: TRBD2 (5 bases). Germline CDR1 reads LNHDA; CDR2 reads SQIVND (reference sequence). With 2 bases removed from V and 4 bases from J, the gap between germline ends came to 9 bases. This CDR3 has 13 residues. Written as DNA, the CDR3 is TGTGCCAGTAGTATAAGTAGGAGGTACGAGCAGTACTTC. Its protein product is CASSISRRYEQYF.

The chain carries TRBV28 and TRBJ2-7; the D gene is possibly TRBD2 (5 bases). The CDR3 consists of 15 residues. V was shortened by 6 bases and J by 4 bases, with 19 bases between the two germline ends. From germline, CDR1 is MDHEN and CDR2 SYDVKM. CDR3: CASRRGVLEDYEQYF. The CDR3 region has the DNA TGTGCCAGCAGGCGCGGCGTTCTGGAGGATTACGAGCAGTACTTC.

This chain links TRBV7-3 with TRBJ2-1, with 8 bases matching TRBD1. The CDR3 extends over 12 amino acids. Germline V gene sequence: CDR1 SGHTA, CDR2 FQGTGA. V lost 5 bases and J lost 8; bases outside the gene matches: 2. The CDR3 here is CASSRQGYEQFF. In DNA form, the CDR3 reads TGTGCCAGCAGCCGACAGGGGTATGAGCAGTTCTTC.

There are a few counts of this clone. The genes are TRBV14 and TRBJ2-7; TRBD1 agrees at 8 bases. The CDR3 spans 13 residues. Trimming removed 4 bases from V and 6 bases from J; junction bases left unmatched: 5. Looked up from germline, CDR1 is SGHDN and CDR2 is FVKESK. CDR3: CASSLWTGREQYF. The CDR3 nucleotides are TGTGCCAGCAGCCTGTGGACAGGGCGCGAGCAGTACTTC.